The 20 T cell receptor beta chains below all came from one sample that was sequenced in a study of cytomegalovirus exposure and HLA in healthy donors. TCRdb's copy holds only in-frame clones and misses some; the assay was immunoSEQ multiplex PCR. This sample carries approximately 230,000 clones, roughly 84% of them seen once, and the ten largest clones take around 13%. What was sequenced was PBMCs. These receptors were obtained from a man aged 18 to 29 in good health and CMV-seropositive.

The rearrangement uses TRBV28 and TRBJ2-7, with D unresolved. The CDR3 covers 14 residues. The V gene lost 1 base and the J gene lost 7 bases, with 14 bases spanning the gap. CDR1 is MDHEN and CDR2 is SYDVKM in the germline V gene. CDR3 coding DNA: TGTGCCAGCAGTTTATCATCAAGCCAGGTGGAGCAGTACTTC. This gives the protein CASSLSSSQVEQYF.

The CDR3 spells CASTPGAGEQFF. Written as DNA, the CDR3 is TGCGCCAGCACCCCAGGTGCGGGGGAGCAGTTCTTC. The chain is built from TRBV10-2 and TRBJ2-1, with D possibly being TRBD2 (6 bases). Germline V gives CDR1 WSHSY, CDR2 SAAADI. V was cut by 7 bases and J by 10 bases, with 14 bases left in between. The CDR3 runs 12 residues.

The chain is built from TRBV5-1 and TRBJ1-4, with 9 bases fitting TRBD1. Germline CDR1 is SGHRS and CDR2 is YFSETQ. This CDR3 is built from 16 residues. The junction had 6 bases not matched to a gene; V was cut back by 0 bases and J by 6 bases. CDR3 coding DNA: TGCGCCAGCAGCTTGGGACAGGGGGTGCTTGATGAAAAACTGTTTTTT. Translation gives CASSLGQGVLDEKLFF.

The rearrangement joins TRBV10-3 to TRBJ1-3, with a possible D match to TRBD1 (6 bases). Germline V lookup: CDR1 ENHRY, CDR2 SYGVKD. Trimming removed 6 bases at V and 1 base at J, with 7 bases between. The CDR3 length is 13 residues. The CDR3 spells CAISQGSGNTIYF. Here the CDR3 DNA reads TGTGCCATCAGCCAGGGGTCTGGAAACACCATATATTTT.

This rearrangement joins TRBV5-4 to TRBJ2-7, with unresolved D. Trimming pared 0 bases from V and 3 bases from J, leaving 10 bases between. Germline V lookup: CDR1 SGHNT, CDR2 YYREEE (reference sequence). The CDR3 spans 14 residues. Here the CDR3 DNA reads TGTGCCAGCAGCTTGGGAGGTACGGGCTACGAGCAGTACTTC. Protein: CASSLGGTGYEQYF.

Comments on this clone: Distinct nucleotide sequences in the sample also encode this CDR3. This sequence joins TRBV18 and TRBJ1-2, with a tentative D call TRBD1 (5 bases). Trimming took 3 bases from V and 6 from J, leaving 8 bases between them. Per the germline V gene, CDR1 is KGHSH and CDR2 is LQKENI. The CDR3 runs to 12 residues. Here the CDR3 reads CASSPSGDGYTF. CDR3 in DNA: TGTGCCAGCTCACCCTCGGGGGATGGCTACACCTTC. The complete variable domain, with remaining parts taken from reference TRBV18 and TRBJ1-2, reads NAGVMQNPRHLVRRRGQEARLRCSPMKGHSHVYWYRQLPEEGLKFMVYLQKENIIDESGMPKERFSAEFPKEGPSILRIQQVVRGDSAAYFCASSPSGDGYTFGSGTRLTVV.

The V and J genes are TRBV5-1 and TRBJ2-1, with TRBD1 identical over 9 bases. Germline-derived CDR1 and CDR2 are SGHRS and YFSETQ. V shed 3 bases and J 10 bases; nucleotides not matched to a gene: 8. This CDR3 has 14 residues. Written as DNA, the CDR3 is TGCGCCAGCAGCTACCGGACAGGGGACCCCGAGCAGTTCTTC. This encodes CASSYRTGDPEQFF. Filled out from reference TRBV5-1 and TRBJ2-1, the complete variable domain reads KAGVTQTPRYLIKTRGQQVTLSCSPISGHRSVSWYQQTPGQGLQFLFEYFSETQRNKGNFPGRFSGRQFSNSRSEMNVSTLELGDSALYLCASSYRTGDPEQFFGPGTRLTVL.

J is TRBJ1-2 and V is TRBV4-2, with D possibly matching TRBD1 (5 bases). This CDR3 comprises 22 residues. Looked up from germline, CDR1 is LGHNA and CDR2 is YNFKEQ. V lost 4 bases to trimming and J lost 0 bases, with 33 bases between them. In nucleotides, the CDR3 is TGTGCCAGCAGCCCCATGGGGGGGACCGGGACCGCGAGACTTCGGGCTAACTATGGCTACACCTTC. It is translated as CASSPMGGTGTARLRANYGYTF.

The chain recombines TRBV2 with TRBJ2-7, with D perhaps TRBD1 (6 bases). Trimming took off 8 bases at V and 4 bases at J, with 12 bases between the two ends. CDR3 length equals 12 residues. Germline CDR1 reads SNHLY; CDR2 reads FYNNEI. CDR3 sequence reads: CASRRTAYEQYF. In nucleotides, the CDR3 is TGTGCCAGCCGGAGGACAGCGTACGAGCAGTACTTC.

The V and J genes are TRBV30 and TRBJ2-7; 10 bases are shared with TRBD1. With V trimmed by 4 bases and J by 7 bases, 7 bases remained unmatched. Germline CDR1 and CDR2: GTSNPN and SVGIG (reference sequence). This CDR3 is 13 amino acids long. The CDR3 DNA reads TGTGCCTGGATCGGGGACAGGGGTGGAGAGCAGTACTTC. It specifies CAWIGDRGGEQYF. Complete variable domain (other parts from reference TRBV30 and TRBJ2-7): SQTIHQWPATLVQPVGSPLSLECTVEGTSNPNLYWYRQAAGRGLQLLFYSVGIGQISSEVPQNLSASRPQDRQFILSSKKLLLSDSGFYLCAWIGDRGGEQYFGPGTRLTVT.

The chain uses TRBV5-1 and TRBJ1-5; D ambiguous. CDR1 is SGHRS, CDR2 YFSETQ, per germline. V lost 0 bases, J lost 0 bases, and 7 bases lay in between. This CDR3 spans 15 amino acids. CDR3: CASSLEGSSNQPQHF. As DNA, the CDR3 is TGCGCCAGCAGCTTGGAAGGCAGTAGCAATCAGCCCCAGCATTTT. Supplemented by reference TRBV5-1 and TRBJ1-5, the full variable domain reads KAGVTQTPRYLIKTRGQQVTLSCSPISGHRSVSWYQQTPGQGLQFLFEYFSETQRNKGNFPGRFSGRQFSNSRSEMNVSTLELGDSALYLCASSLEGSSNQPQHFGDGTRLSIL.

The CDR3 reads CASSLWTAQETQYF. The CDR3 DNA sequence: TGTGCCAGCAGCTTATGGACGGCCCAAGAGACCCAGTACTTC. The V gene is TRBV5-6, the J gene TRBJ2-5; D gene ambiguous. Germline V lookup: CDR1 SGHDT, CDR2 YYEEEE. This CDR3 region has 14 residues. Trimming left V 2 bases short and J 1 base short, with 9 bases between.

The CDR3 bases are TGTGCCAGCATCGAGGGGGGACAGGGGGCAGGGGAGCAGTACTTC. This translates into CASIEGGQGAGEQYF. The V call is TRBV28, the J call TRBJ2-7; TRBD1 matches at 12 bases. The V gene end was trimmed by 7 bases and the J gene end by 7 bases; junction bases not matched to a gene: 11. Germline V gene lookup returns CDR1 MDHEN and CDR2 SYDVKM. The CDR3 contains 15 residues.

The chain is built from TRBV18 and TRBJ1-2; 7 nucleotides align to TRBD1. Germline V gene data show CDR1 as KGHSH and CDR2 as LQKENI. V lost 2 bases to trimming and J lost 6 bases; unmatched junction nucleotides: 3. This CDR3 is 13 amino acids long. The CDR3 DNA reads TGTGCCAGCTCACCAATCACAGGGGATGGCTACACCTTC. Protein product: CASSPITGDGYTF. Using reference TRBV18 and TRBJ1-2 for the parts outside the CDR3, the full variable domain is NAGVMQNPRHLVRRRGQEARLRCSPMKGHSHVYWYRQLPEEGLKFMVYLQKENIIDESGMPKERFSAEFPKEGPSILRIQQVVRGDSAAYFCASSPITGDGYTFGSGTRLTVV.

The chain links TRBV5-1 to TRBJ2-7, with D perhaps matching TRBD2 (5 bases). The CDR3 contains 11 residues. V lost 5 bases, J lost 9 bases, and 12 bases lay in between. Germline-derived CDR1 and CDR2 are SGHRS and YFSETQ. The CDR3 loop reads CASSGSGVQYF. Here the CDR3 DNA reads TGCGCCAGCAGTGGGTCCGGGGTGCAGTACTTC.

V is TRBV29-1 and J is TRBJ2-4; D is possibly TRBD2 (5 bases). Germline CDR1 reads SQVTM; CDR2 reads ANQGSEA. V lost 6 bases and J lost 7, with 19 bases in between. CDR3 length equals 14 residues. The CDR3 DNA reads as TGCAGCGTCGGCGGAGGTCGGTTTCCGAACATTCAGTACTTC. Encoded protein: CSVGGGRFPNIQYF.

The sample holds one count of this clone. The chain employs TRBV7-9 and TRBJ1-2; D is possibly TRBD1 (6 bases). Germline assignment: CDR1 SEHNR and CDR2 FQNEAQ (reference sequence). Trimming removed 3 bases at V and 3 bases at J, with 17 bases between. This CDR3 spans 16 amino acids. CDR3 nucleotides: TGTGCCAGCAGCTTCGGTGAGGGCAGGGGATACTATGGCTACACCTTC. It encodes CASSFGEGRGYYGYTF.

This sequence joins TRBV29-1 and TRBJ2-7, with 13 positions matching TRBD2. Germline V gives CDR1 SQVTM, CDR2 ANQGSEA. Losses at the gene ends were 7 bases for V and 6 bases for J; bases not matched to a gene: 6. The length of the CDR3 is 13 residues. The CDR3 protein is CSAGLAGDREQYF. The DNA for the CDR3 is TGCAGCGCAGGACTAGCGGGAGATCGCGAGCAGTACTTC.

V and J are TRBV7-2 and TRBJ2-7; D gene unclear. Trimming took 3 bases from V and 5 from J, leaving 8 bases between them. Germline assignment: CDR1 SGHTA and CDR2 FQGNSA. The CDR3 extends over 12 amino acids. The CDR3 nucleotides read TGTGCCAGCAGCTTTAGGATCCACGAGCAGTACTTC. Amino acid sequence: CASSFRIHEQYF.

The CDR3 sequence: CASSYRVQETQYF. The DNA of the CDR3 is TGTGCCAGCAGCTACAGGGTCCAAGAGACCCAGTACTTC. The V call is TRBV7-3, the J call TRBJ2-5, with TRBD1 as a possible D gene (6 bases). Germline V gene data show CDR1 as SGHTA and CDR2 as FQGTGA. V lost 4 bases to trimming and J lost 1 base, with 7 bases between them. The CDR3 runs to 13 residues.